This T cell receptor beta chain came from a study of STAT5B mutations in CD4+ large granular lymphocyte leukemia (dated 2022 in TCRdb). Context from the whole study: Among healthy controls, the CDR3 'QG' motif was associated with a particular HLA allele. TCRbeta repertoires of CD4+ T-cell large granular lymphocyte leukemia patients were compared with those of healthy blood donors. Flow cytometry on FACSCanto II or FACSVerse showed that the purified fractions were more than 95% pure among lymphocytes.

The immunoSEQ assay at survey resolution was used to sequence TCRbeta rearrangements from genomic DNA. Per the source publication's procedure: In the TCR sequencing data, the lowest productive clonotype frequency that could be detected was 2.59 x 10-5. Analyses included only productive TCRbeta rearrangements, meaning complete and in-frame sequences. Clonality for each sample was calculated as Simpson clonality in the immunoSEQ Analyzer version 3.0. Based on frequency, clones were grouped as very rare, small, medium, large (1-20%) or hyperexpanded (>20%). Generation probabilities were estimated with OLGA 1.2.3, V-gene circos plots were made with VDJtools, specificities were searched in VDJdb, and CDR3 motifs were identified with GLIPH. In its TCRdb copy, this immuneACCESS table keeps in-frame sequences only and misses some clones. Where compared with another copy, unresolved V genes explain less than half of these, and the others have no known cause. The V and J calls and clone size were taken over from that table, and D and trimming were inferred from the DNA. The sample contains around 48,000 clones, roughly 70% of them found a single time. Roughly 1.4% of the sample goes to the ten largest clones.

This clone has just a few counts. The specificity of this receptor is unknown. Qualities for individual bases were not recorded, and no much larger clone is one base off. V and J are truncated by 6 bases and 9 bases respectively, leaving an intervening sequence of 20 bases. From the germline V gene, CDR1 is KGHSH and CDR2 is LQKENI. The cysteine opens and the phenylalanine closes a CDR3 of 14 amino acids. Just CDR3 DNA is preserved here, 42 bases in frame from base 1. The healthy control group was made up of around 34 blood donors, and the Finnish Red Cross blood service supplied their buffy coats. All TCR-sequenced material derived from peripheral blood: patient blood samples and healthy donor buffy coats. Ficoll-Hypaque gradient centrifugation was used to isolate peripheral blood mononuclear cells. CD4+ cells were magnetically purified from the buffy coats of healthy controls. Genomic DNA was extracted using the Gentra Puregene Cell and Tissue kit, and a Qubit 2.0 fluorometer was used to quantify it.

Broad study findings and their caveats: TRBV06-family usage was enriched among the top patient clones (8/27) compared with healthy controls (2/35). Compared with healthy CD4+ repertoires, CD4-sorted patient repertoires appeared more clonal, and this difference remained even after the putative leukemic clones were removed. The data were not HLA-matched, and the relatively small sample size could explain the higher clonality seen in CD4+ compared with CD8+ T-LGLL. Main leukemic clonotypes were private to each patient, although approximately 26% appeared at low frequency in other patients' non-leukemic repertoires.

The sample taken for sequencing was CD4+ T cells from blood buffy coats. The sequence was collected from a human donor in good health. The chain employs TRBV18 and TRBJ1-2; TRBD1 might be the D gene, on 6 matching bases. In nucleotides, the sequence is TGTGCCAGCTCCCCTCGTCCGGGGGCTGATAGCTACACCTTC. Translated, it reads CASSPRPGADSYTF.